This is a list of T cell receptor beta chains from one sample in a study of T cells after yellow fever vaccination. A single record per CDR3 protein comes from TCRdb applying MiXCR to the 5' RACE reads. The sample yields about 85,000 distinct CDR3 sequences, roughly 14% seen once. The sequencing here drew on CD8+ T cells not binding an NS4B(214-222) dextramer, sorted from PBMCs, taken less than 25 days after the first yellow fever vaccination. The receptors originated from a man aged 18 to 30 who received the YFV17D yellow fever vaccine. Each CDR3 is given with its conserved first and last residue. A D gene is named only where the DNA matches it firmly. Clone size is stated in some rows and not others, as once, few, many or a class when expanded.

v_gene,d_gene,abundance,j_gene,CDR3aa,CDR3nt
TRBV27,.,many,TRBJ2-3,CASSPPSTDTQYF,TGTGCCAGCAGTCCCCCAAGCACAGATACGCAGTATTTT
TRBV29-1,.,few,TRBJ2-7,CSASTILYEQYF,TGCAGCGCAAGTACTATACTCTACGAGCAGTACTTC
TRBV4-1,.,.,TRBJ2-5,CASSQDRYGLETQYF,TGCGCCAGCAGCCAAGATCGATACGGGCTTGAGACCCAGTACTTC
TRBV7-6,TRBD2,many,TRBJ2-1,CASSRTSGGDNEQFF,TGTGCCAGCAGCAGGACTAGCGGGGGGGACAATGAGCAGTTCTTC
TRBV29-1,.,few,TRBJ1-4,CSVERGEEKLFF,TGCAGCGTTGAACGGGGAGAGGAAAAACTGTTTTTT
TRBV7-2,.,.,TRBJ2-3,CASSLAGFTDTQYF,TGTGCCAGCAGCTTAGCGGGGTTCACAGATACGCAGTATTTT
TRBV12-3/TRBV12-4,.,few,TRBJ2-1,CASSPSAYNEQFF,TGTGCCAGCAGTCCTTCCGCCTACAATGAGCAGTTCTTC
TRBV7-9,TRBD1,many,TRBJ1-1,CASSLTGQGTEAFF,TGTGCCAGCAGCTTGACAGGGCAGGGCACTGAAGCTTTCTTT
TRBV4-3,.,few,TRBJ2-3,CASSQRWLGGTDTQYF,TGCGCCAGCAGCCAACGTTGGTTAGGGGGCACAGATACGCAGTATTTT
TRBV5-1,TRBD1,.,TRBJ1-1,CASSYRTGENTEAFF,TGCGCCAGCAGCTACCGGACAGGGGAGAACACTGAAGCTTTCTTT
TRBV29-1,.,few,TRBJ2-1,CSVVRRGANNEQFF,TGCAGCGTTGTGAGACGGGGGGCTAACAATGAGCAGTTCTTC
TRBV7-9,TRBD2,few,TRBJ2-7,CASSPGGHGYEQYF,TGTGCCAGCAGCCCGGGGGGTCACGGCTACGAGCAGTACTTC
TRBV19,.,.,TRBJ2-1,CASSIEEGLNEQFF,TGTGCCAGTAGTATAGAGGAAGGGCTGAATGAGCAGTTCTTC
TRBV3-1,.,.,TRBJ2-3,CASSQEGYTDTQYF,TGTGCCAGCAGCCAAGAGGGCTACACAGATACGCAGTATTTT